The 19 T cell receptor beta chains in this list originate from one sample, sequenced in a study of T cell changes during pregnancy in multiple sclerosis. Libraries were prepared by immunoSEQ multiplex PCR; TCRdb keeps only in-frame clonotypes and omits some of them. The profile shows 34,000 or so clones, roughly 90% of them singletons. Specimen: CD8+ T cells from peripheral blood mononuclear cells, collected after pregnancy. The origin of the receptors is a female donor with multiple sclerosis, enrolled in a pregnancy study.

V is TRBV9 and J is TRBJ2-3; possibly TRBD2 for D (5 bases). V was trimmed by 0 bases and J by 0 bases, leaving 8 bases between them. CDR1 and CDR2 from the germline V gene are SGDLS and YYNGEE. There are 15 residues in the CDR3. The CDR3 loop is CASSVEAGSTDTQYF. The CDR3 region has the DNA TGTGCCAGCAGCGTAGAGGCGGGTAGCACAGATACGCAGTATTTT.

The chain links TRBV6-1 to TRBJ2-6; 8 nucleotides match TRBD1. Trimming took 2 bases from V and 3 from J; bases not matched to a gene: 9. Germline CDR1 and CDR2: MNHNS and SASEGT. CDR3 length equals 18 residues. The CDR3 reads CASSENPTGVFGANVLTF. CDR3 bases: TGTGCCAGCAGTGAAAATCCGACAGGGGTCTTTGGGGCCAACGTCCTGACTTTC.

The chain links TRBV6-8 to TRBJ2-7; 10 bases align to TRBD1. The CDR3 loop spans 23 amino acids. V trimming: 2 bases; J trimming: 0 bases; junction bases outside the gene matches: 25. CDR1 MNHGY and CDR2 SAAAGT come from the germline V gene. CDR3 in amino acids: CASSYEDRGIAGGQIESSYEQYF. Written as DNA, the CDR3 is TGTGCCAGCAGTTACGAGGACAGGGGGATTGCGGGGGGCCAAATTGAGAGCTCCTACGAGCAGTACTTC.

The chain couples TRBV4-2 to TRBJ2-7, with TRBD2 as a possible D gene (7 bases). The V gene's germline CDR1 is LGHNA and CDR2 YNFKEQ. This CDR3 is built from 18 residues. V gave up 0 bases and J gave up 3 bases, with 21 bases separating them. Here the CDR3 DNA reads TGTGCCAGCAGCCAAGATCCGCTGGGGGGGCCATTAGGCTACGAGCAGTACTTC. Translating it yields CASSQDPLGGPLGYEQYF.

V usage is TRBV7-2 and J usage is TRBJ1-6; D is undetermined. Trimming took 3 bases from V and 5 from J, leaving 8 bases between them. Looked up from germline, CDR1 is SGHTA and CDR2 is FQGNSA. The CDR3 is made up of 14 amino acids. CDR3 bases: TGTGCCAGCAGCTTCCAGCGGAATAATTCACCCCTCCACTTT. This gives the protein CASSFQRNNSPLHF.

This chain joins TRBV7-2 and TRBJ2-4, with 12 nucleotides matching TRBD2. Germline CDR1 is SGHTA and CDR2 is FQGNSA. The CDR3 length is 18 residues. J gave up 0 bases and V 5 bases, and 8 bases lay outside the gene matches. Here the CDR3 DNA reads TGTGCCAGCAGCCCAGACCTACTAGCGGGGGGAGCCAAAAACATTCAGTACTTC. Translating it yields CASSPDLLAGGAKNIQYF.

V usage is TRBV4-2 and J usage is TRBJ1-2; no clear D. Trimming cost V 4 bases and J 8 bases, with 14 bases left between them. This CDR3 has 13 residues. Germline assignment: CDR1 LGHNA and CDR2 YNFKEQ. The CDR3 DNA follows: TGTGCCAGCAGCCCCCACGTGACGGAGGGCTACACCTTC. This gives the protein CASSPHVTEGYTF.

The chain joins TRBV27 to TRBJ2-3; TRBD2 aligns across 8 bases. Losses at the gene ends were 8 bases for V and 6 bases for J; bases not matched to a gene: 4. Germline V gene sequence: CDR1 MNHEY, CDR2 SMNVEV (reference sequence). This CDR3 is 12 amino acids long. CDR3 sequence: CASAGGEDTQYF. CDR3 nucleotide sequence: TGTGCCAGCGCCGGGGGGGAGGATACGCAGTATTTT.

The chain links TRBV7-9 to TRBJ2-5; 9 positions match TRBD2. The CDR3 extends over 16 amino acids. Trimming cost V 5 bases and J 5 bases; bases outside gene matches: 12. Germline values: CDR1 SEHNR, CDR2 FQNEAQ (reference sequence). CDR3 coding DNA: TGTGCCAGCAGCGCTGCCGGTGGGCGGGGGGGCGAGACCCAGTACTTC. Translated: CASSAAGGRGGETQYF.

The chain recombines TRBV11-2 with TRBJ2-5; no reliable D call. CDR1 and CDR2 from the germline V gene are SGHAT and FQNNGV. This CDR3 comprises 12 residues. V lost 7 bases, J lost 5 bases, and 11 bases lay in between. The CDR3 coding sequence is TGTGCCAGCACCCCCACGAGGGAGACCCAGTACTTC. This translates into CASTPTRETQYF.

The chain combines TRBV7-2 with TRBJ1-2; no firm D call. Germline CDR1 reads SGHTA; CDR2 reads FQGNSA. V dropped 1 base and J dropped 0 bases, with 9 bases sitting between them. The CDR3 length is 15 residues. The CDR3 protein is CASSLGPEANYGYTF. CDR3 in DNA: TGTGCCAGCAGCTTAGGGCCAGAGGCTAACTATGGCTACACCTTC.

The J gene is TRBJ2-7, the V gene TRBV6-5; TRBD2 matches 8 bases. V was pared by 2 bases and J by 0 bases, with 3 bases of the junction left unmatched. The CDR3 is 15 amino acids. CDR1 is MNHEY, CDR2 SVGAGI, per germline. This CDR3 is CASSYVAGISYEQYF. The DNA for the CDR3 is TGTGCCAGCAGTTACGTAGCGGGGATCTCCTACGAGCAGTACTTC.

The rearrangement joins TRBV27 to TRBJ1-2, with D hard to call. This CDR3 spans 13 amino acids. Germline V lookup: CDR1 MNHEY, CDR2 SMNVEV (reference sequence). The ends were cut back, 0 bases at V and 6 bases at J, with 8 bases in the middle. The CDR3 region is CASSLSIRDGYTF. The CDR3 DNA reads as TGTGCCAGCAGTTTATCGATCCGGGATGGCTACACCTTC.

The rearrangement joins TRBV13 to TRBJ2-2; D may be TRBD1 (6 bases). The V end was cut by 5 bases, the J end by 1 base, with 11 bases between. CDR3 length equals 15 residues. In germline, CDR1 is PRHDT, CDR2 FYEKMQ (reference sequence). Written as DNA, the CDR3 is TGTGCCAGCAGCCCCCCGACAGGGAACACCGGGGAGCTGTTTTTT. Translation gives CASSPPTGNTGELFF.

The chain joins TRBV5-1 to TRBJ2-6; possibly TRBD1 for D (5 bases). This CDR3 contains 18 residues. V lost 1 base and J lost 0, with 14 bases in between. Germline CDR1 SGHRS, CDR2 YFSETQ. CDR3 DNA sequence: TGCGCCAGCAGCTTGTACAGGACAAAAACCTCTGGGGCCAACGTCCTGACTTTC. Translation gives CASSLYRTKTSGANVLTF.

The chain couples TRBV11-2 to TRBJ1-1, with D possibly TRBD1 on 5 matching bases. Germline V CDR1 and CDR2: SGHAT, FQNNGV. This CDR3 comprises 15 residues. Trimming pared 0 bases from V and 0 bases from J, leaving 8 bases between. CDR3 protein: CASSLEGAMNTEAFF. CDR3 bases: TGTGCCAGCAGCTTAGAAGGGGCTATGAACACTGAAGCTTTCTTT.

The J gene is TRBJ1-6, the V gene TRBV18; D gene unclear. Between the trimmed V and J ends, which lost 3 bases and 11 bases, there was a span of 17 bases. This CDR3 contains 15 residues. Germline V CDR1 and CDR2: KGHSH, LQKENI. CDR3 in amino acids: CASSPRAAREPPLHF. The CDR3 coding sequence is TGTGCCAGCTCACCGCGGGCCGCACGAGAGCCACCCCTCCACTTT.

This clone showed up just once. V gene TRBV7-9 combines with J gene TRBJ2-3; possible D gene TRBD2, 6 bases. V was pared by 4 bases and J by 0 bases, with 14 bases between. From germline, CDR1 is SEHNR and CDR2 FQNEAQ (reference sequence). The CDR3 consists of 16 residues. The CDR3 DNA is TGTGCCAGCAGCTCGATTAGCGGAAGGAGCACAGATACGCAGTATTTT. Its protein is CASSSISGRSTDTQYF.

This clone came up a few times. The V and J genes are TRBV7-2 and TRBJ2-7; 10 bases fit TRBD1. This CDR3 contains 16 residues. The germline gives CDR1 SGHTA, CDR2 FQGNSA. J was trimmed by 4 bases and V by 4 bases; bases with no gene match: 10. The DNA of the CDR3 is TGTGCCAGCAGCTCCGACCCCGGGACAGGGGAATACGAGCAGTACTTC. Protein sequence: CASSSDPGTGEYEQYF.